A selection of T cell receptor beta chains follows, all from one sample in a study of Ad26.COV2.S vaccination and SARS-CoV-2 variants. Profiled with immunoSEQ multiplex PCR; TCRdb holds only in-frame clones, not every one. The sample includes about 330,000 clones, 85% to 90% of them seen just once. The material sequenced was peripheral blood, taken in a trial of Ad26.COV2.S vaccine versus placebo. All receptors come from a person aged 18-60 years who received the Ad26.COV2.S COVID-19 vaccine or a placebo. Both conserved end residues are part of each CDR3. The order of the fields is clone size, D gene, J gene, V gene, CDR3 DNA, CDR3 protein. The D gene is left open where the match is weak. Expanded clones are given a class, and other clones once, few, many or no size at all.

size: .
D: TRBD2
J: TRBJ2-1
V: TRBV15
DNA: TGTGCCACCAGCAGAGATTCGAATAGGGCTAGCGGATACAATGAGCAGTTCTTC
CDR3: CATSRDSNRASGYNEQFF

size: .
D: .
J: TRBJ1-1
V: TRBV12-3/TRBV12-4
DNA: TGTGCCAGCAGTTCGACCCGGCTGGAAGCTTTCTTT
CDR3: CASSSTRLEAFF

size: few
D: .
J: TRBJ2-2
V: TRBV7-2
DNA: TGTGCCAGCAGTCCCGGTCCCGTCCGCACCGGGGAGCTGTTTTTT
CDR3: CASSPGPVRTGELFF

size: .
D: .
J: TRBJ1-6
V: TRBV19
DNA: TGTGCCAGTAGTATAGGAGCGATTAATTCACCCCTCCACTTT
CDR3: CASSIGAINSPLHF

size: .
D: .
J: TRBJ1-2
V: TRBV18
DNA: TGTGCCAGCTCACCCTCCTTAGGGGAAGGGGCAAACTATGGCTACACCTTC
CDR3: CASSPSLGEGANYGYTF

size: .
D: TRBD1
J: TRBJ2-2
V: TRBV28
DNA: TGTGCCAGCAGGGGGGACAGTTTAAGCACCGGGGAGCTGTTTTTT
CDR3: CASRGDSLSTGELFF

size: .
D: .
J: TRBJ2-3
V: TRBV24-1
DNA: TGTGCCACCAGTGATTTCAAAGGCGGAGATACGCAGTATTTT
CDR3: CATSDFKGGDTQYF

size: .
D: .
J: TRBJ1-2
V: TRBV4-3
DNA: TGCGCCAGCAGCCAAGATTCGGGGATCTACACCTTC
CDR3: CASSQDSGIYTF

size: few
D: .
J: TRBJ2-2
V: TRBV30
DNA: TGTGCCTGGAGTCTCCAGGGGAGTCTCACCGGGGAGCTGTTTTTT
CDR3: CAWSLQGSLTGELFF

size: .
D: .
J: TRBJ1-2
V: TRBV29-1
DNA: TGCAGCGTAGGCGGGACATCTTATGGCTACACCTTC
CDR3: CSVGGTSYGYTF

size: .
D: .
J: TRBJ2-3
V: TRBV6-5
DNA: TGTGCCAGCCCCTCTCAGTCAGATACGCAGTATTTT
CDR3: CASPSQSDTQYF

size: few
D: .
J: TRBJ1-5
V: TRBV3-1/TRBV3-2
DNA: TGTGCCAGCAGCCAAGATGGCAGGGACTACAATCAGCCCCAGCATTTT
CDR3: CASSQDGRDYNQPQHF

size: few
D: .
J: TRBJ1-1
V: TRBV6-5
DNA: TGTGCCAGTTTACCCGGGAAGAACACTGAAGCTTTCTTT
CDR3: CASLPGKNTEAFF

size: .
D: .
J: TRBJ1-3
V: TRBV19
DNA: TGTGCCAGTAGTATATCCCAAAGAACCTCTGGAAACACCATATATTTT
CDR3: CASSISQRTSGNTIYF

size: .
D: TRBD2
J: TRBJ2-1
V: TRBV13
DNA: TGTGCCAGCAGTTCTCAGCGGGAACCCTACAATGAGCAGTTCTTC
CDR3: CASSSQREPYNEQFF

size: .
D: .
J: TRBJ1-2
V: TRBV27
DNA: TGTGCCAGCAGCATGGATAACTATGGCTACACCTTC
CDR3: CASSMDNYGYTF

size: .
D: .
J: TRBJ1-2
V: TRBV15
DNA: TGTGCCACCAGCAGAGAGGACAGCTATAACTATGGCTACACCTTC
CDR3: CATSREDSYNYGYTF

size: .
D: .
J: TRBJ1-2
V: TRBV12-3/TRBV12-4
DNA: TGTGCCAGCTCTCCCGGTCCCCCCTATGGCTACACCTTC
CDR3: CASSPGPPYGYTF

size: .
D: .
J: TRBJ2-3
V: TRBV7-2
DNA: TGTGCCAGCAGCTTATCTAAGTGGGGCGGCAAAACAGATACGCAGTATTTT
CDR3: CASSLSKWGGKTDTQYF

size: .
D: .
J: TRBJ2-3
V: TRBV7-2
DNA: TGTGCCAGCAGCTTAGGATGGCAGATCACAGATACGCAGTATTTT
CDR3: CASSLGWQITDTQYF

size: .
D: .
J: TRBJ1-1
V: TRBV19
DNA: TGTGCCAGTATCCAGAGGGGGGGCACTGAAGCTTTCTTT
CDR3: CASIQRGGTEAFF

size: .
D: .
J: TRBJ1-2
V: TRBV3-1/TRBV3-2
DNA: TGTGCCAGCAGCCTGAACTATGGCTACACCTTC
CDR3: CASSLNYGYTF

size: .
D: .
J: TRBJ1-1
V: TRBV28
DNA: TGTGCCAGCAGTTGGGAAGTGAACACTGAAGCTTTCTTT
CDR3: CASSWEVNTEAFF

size: .
D: TRBD2
J: TRBJ2-1
V: TRBV2
DNA: TGTGCCAGCACCCGACTAGCTGGGGCCTTTAATGAGCAGTTCTTC
CDR3: CASTRLAGAFNEQFF

size: .
D: .
J: TRBJ1-1
V: TRBV11-3
DNA: TGTGCCAGCAGCTCCGGGGGCACAGGGTACAACACTGAAGCTTTCTTT
CDR3: CASSSGGTGYNTEAFF

size: .
D: .
J: TRBJ1-1
V: TRBV2
DNA: TGTGCCAGCAAATATGCCGGGAGCACTGAAGCTTTCTTT
CDR3: CASKYAGSTEAFF

size: .
D: .
J: TRBJ2-7
V: TRBV5-6
DNA: TGTGCCAGCAGCTTACGGGACTCGCCCTACGAGCAGTACTTC
CDR3: CASSLRDSPYEQYF

size: once
D: TRBD2
J: TRBJ2-1
V: TRBV5-4
DNA: TGTGCCAGCAGCAGCAATCTCGGGGGGGGTCGATACAATGAGCAGTTCTTC
CDR3: CASSSNLGGGRYNEQFF

size: once
D: .
J: TRBJ1-2
V: TRBV4-3
DNA: TGCGCCAGCAGCCAAGAGGCAGCCTATGGCTACACCTTC
CDR3: CASSQEAAYGYTF

size: .
D: .
J: TRBJ1-1
V: TRBV29-1
DNA: TGCAGCGGGAAGAGGTCGGGGGGAGAAGCTTTCTTT
CDR3: CSGKRSGGEAFF

size: .
D: .
J: TRBJ2-6
V: TRBV28
DNA: TGTGCCAGCAGTTTCGAACACAGCTCTGGGGCCAACGTCCTGACTTTC
CDR3: CASSFEHSSGANVLTF

size: few
D: .
J: TRBJ1-5
V: TRBV7-9
DNA: TGTGCCAGCAGCTGGTGGGCAGGGATTGACCAGCCCCAGCATTTT
CDR3: CASSWWAGIDQPQHF

size: .
D: .
J: TRBJ1-1
V: TRBV7-2
DNA: TGTGCCAGCAGCTTTAACCTCTTGAGGGCTTTCTTT
CDR3: CASSFNLLRAFF

size: once
D: .
J: TRBJ2-5
V: TRBV30
DNA: TGTGCCTGGAGTGTACCTTTTCGGCCGAAACAGCGAGAGACCCAGTACTTC
CDR3: CAWSVPFRPKQRETQYF

size: .
D: .
J: TRBJ2-3
V: TRBV2
DNA: TGTGCCAGCAGTTCCAATCCAGATACGCAGTATTTT
CDR3: CASSSNPDTQYF

size: .
D: TRBD1
J: TRBJ1-2
V: TRBV7-9
DNA: TGTGCCAGCAGTGCCCGGGACAGGGGGGATCTACACTATGGCTACACCTTC
CDR3: CASSARDRGDLHYGYTF

size: .
D: .
J: TRBJ1-6
V: TRBV6-5
DNA: TGTGCCAGCAGTTACTCCGGGAATTCACCCCTCCACTTT
CDR3: CASSYSGNSPLHF

size: .
D: .
J: TRBJ1-2
V: TRBV19
DNA: TGTGCCAGTAGTTACCCGACAGGACACTATGGCTACACCTTC
CDR3: CASSYPTGHYGYTF

size: .
D: TRBD2
J: TRBJ2-3
V: TRBV7-2
DNA: TGTGCCAGCAGCCCGCGCGGGACTAGCGTCCCAGATACGCAGTATTTT
CDR3: CASSPRGTSVPDTQYF

size: .
D: .
J: TRBJ2-3
V: TRBV29-1
DNA: TGCAGCGCCTTCTACGGCAGGGTTAGCACAGATACGCAGTATTTT
CDR3: CSAFYGRVSTDTQYF

size: .
D: TRBD2
J: TRBJ2-3
V: TRBV3-1/TRBV3-2
DNA: TGTGCCAGCAGCCCTATAGCGGGGTCCACAGATACGCAGTATTTT
CDR3: CASSPIAGSTDTQYF

size: .
D: .
J: TRBJ1-1
V: TRBV4-3
DNA: TGCGCCAGCAGCCAAGAGGGGGGGACTGAAGCTTTCTTT
CDR3: CASSQEGGTEAFF

size: once
D: .
J: TRBJ2-7
V: TRBV14
DNA: TGTGCCAGCAGCCCTACAGGCCCCTCCTACGAGCAGTACTTC
CDR3: CASSPTGPSYEQYF

size: .
D: .
J: TRBJ2-1
V: TRBV20-1
DNA: TGCAGTGCTAGTTATCTATCCGGAGACTCCTACAATGAGCAGTTCTTC
CDR3: CSASYLSGDSYNEQFF

size: .
D: .
J: TRBJ1-1
V: TRBV7-8
DNA: TGTGCCAGCAGCTTAGTCGGTCGGGACACTGAAGCTTTCTTT
CDR3: CASSLVGRDTEAFF

size: many
D: .
J: TRBJ1-1
V: TRBV5-1
DNA: TGCGCCAGCAGCTTGGCTGGCGGGTACACTGAAGCTTTCTTT
CDR3: CASSLAGGYTEAFF

size: few
D: .
J: TRBJ1-1
V: TRBV7-3
DNA: TGTGCCAGCAGCTTAATAGCTACCGGGACGGCGATTTTCGGGAACACTGAAGCTTTCTTT
CDR3: CASSLIATGTAIFGNTEAFF

size: .
D: .
J: TRBJ2-5
V: TRBV6-2/TRBV6-3
DNA: TGTGCCAGCAGCCCGTACCAAGAGACCCAGTACTTC
CDR3: CASSPYQETQYF

size: .
D: TRBD1
J: TRBJ1-2
V: TRBV5-6
DNA: TGTGCCAGCAGCCTGGGGACAGGGGATAACTATGGCTACACCTTC
CDR3: CASSLGTGDNYGYTF

size: .
D: .
J: TRBJ1-2
V: TRBV19
DNA: TGTGCCAGTACCCTGGGGTCATCAGACTATGGCTACACCTTC
CDR3: CASTLGSSDYGYTF

size: .
D: .
J: TRBJ2-1
V: TRBV24-1
DNA: TGTGCCACCAGTATAGGCGCCTACAATGAGCAGTTCTTC
CDR3: CATSIGAYNEQFF

size: .
D: .
J: TRBJ1-6
V: TRBV7-2
DNA: TGTGCCAGCAGCTTAATTGGGGCGGGGCTGGGCAATTCACCCCTCCACTTT
CDR3: CASSLIGAGLGNSPLHF

size: .
D: .
J: TRBJ1-3
V: TRBV7-2
DNA: TGTGCCAGCAGCTTCCAACCCGCTGCTCATTCTGGAAACACCATATATTTT
CDR3: CASSFQPAAHSGNTIYF